This TCR beta chain was retrieved from a study of CD8 T cells in Susac syndrome. RNA totalling roughly 0.45 to 1 ug underwent reverse transcription with random hexamers. MiXCR was run by TCRdb on the immunoSEQ multiplex PCR reads, yielding one entry per CDR3 protein. The sample consists of fewer than 200,000 distinct CDR3 sequences, 90% to 95% of them appearing once. TCR beta sequences were obtained from blood CD8+ and CD4+ T cells. The TCR originated in a human donor with Susac syndrome. Specimen: CD4+ T cells from PBMCs.

For the CDR3, the DNA is TGCAGCGTTGACAGGGGGGTTGAAGCTTTCTTT. Translated: CSVDRGVEAFF. The J gene is TRBJ1-1, the V gene TRBV29-1; 7 nucleotides line up with TRBD1. V was pared by 3 bases and J by 7 bases, with 2 bases of the junction left unmatched. This CDR3 has 11 residues. Germline lookup yields CDR1 SQVTM and CDR2 ANQGSEA.